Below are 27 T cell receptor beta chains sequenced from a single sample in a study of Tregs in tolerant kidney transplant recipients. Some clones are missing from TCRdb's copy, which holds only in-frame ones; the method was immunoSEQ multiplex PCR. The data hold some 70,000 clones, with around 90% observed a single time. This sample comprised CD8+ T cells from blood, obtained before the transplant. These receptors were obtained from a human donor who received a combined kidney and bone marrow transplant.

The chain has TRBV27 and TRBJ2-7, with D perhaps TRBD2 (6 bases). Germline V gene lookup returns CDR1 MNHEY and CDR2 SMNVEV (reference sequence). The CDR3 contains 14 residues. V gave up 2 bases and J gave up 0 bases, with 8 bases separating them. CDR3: CASSLGGSSYEQYF. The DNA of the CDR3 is TGTGCCAGCAGTTTAGGGGGGAGCTCCTACGAGCAGTACTTC.

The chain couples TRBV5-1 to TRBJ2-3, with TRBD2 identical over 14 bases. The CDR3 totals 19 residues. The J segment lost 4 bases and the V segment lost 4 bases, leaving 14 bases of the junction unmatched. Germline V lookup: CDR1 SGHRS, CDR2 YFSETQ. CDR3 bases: TGCGCCAGCAGCCTCTCTGTGACCGGGACTAGCGGGGGATCAGATACGCAGTATTTT. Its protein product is CASSLSVTGTSGGSDTQYF.

The CDR3 loop reads CASSAGTGGGGGDRNYGYTF. The CDR3 bases are TGTGCCAGCAGCGCCGGGACAGGGGGCGGAGGTGGTGACCGTAACTATGGCTACACCTTC. This rearrangement joins TRBV5-4 to TRBJ1-2; TRBD1 agrees at 12 bases. Trimming at V came to 4 bases and at J to 1 base, leaving 17 bases not matched to a gene. CDR3 length: 20 residues. Germline V lookup: CDR1 SGHNT, CDR2 YYREEE (reference sequence).

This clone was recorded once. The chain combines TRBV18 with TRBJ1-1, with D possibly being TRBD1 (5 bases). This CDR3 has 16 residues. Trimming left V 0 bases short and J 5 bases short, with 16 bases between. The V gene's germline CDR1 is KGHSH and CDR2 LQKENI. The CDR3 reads CASSPPSGGVGTEAFF. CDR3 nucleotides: TGTGCCAGCTCACCACCGTCTGGGGGGGTAGGAACTGAAGCTTTCTTT.

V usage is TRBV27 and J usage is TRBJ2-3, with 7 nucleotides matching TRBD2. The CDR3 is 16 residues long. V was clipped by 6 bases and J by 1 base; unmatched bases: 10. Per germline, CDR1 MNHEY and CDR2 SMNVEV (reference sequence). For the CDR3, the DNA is TGTGCCAGCAGCGTAGGGGCGGGGGTCCGCACAGATACGCAGTATTTT. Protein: CASSVGAGVRTDTQYF.

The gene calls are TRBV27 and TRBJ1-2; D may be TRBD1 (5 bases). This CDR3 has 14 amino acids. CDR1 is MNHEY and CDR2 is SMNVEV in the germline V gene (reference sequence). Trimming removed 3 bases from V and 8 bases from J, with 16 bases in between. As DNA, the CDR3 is TGTGCCAGCAGTTTCGCTGACAGATGGCGGGGCTACACCTTC. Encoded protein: CASSFADRWRGYTF.

The chain's CDR3 is CASSPGTVLSYEQYF. In DNA form, the CDR3 reads TGCGCCAGCAGCCCTGGGACAGTCCTAAGCTACGAGCAGTACTTC. The chain carries TRBV5-1 and TRBJ2-7; TRBD1 matches 7 bases. Germline V gives CDR1 SGHRS, CDR2 YFSETQ. The CDR3 covers 15 residues. Losses at the gene ends were 4 bases for V and 3 bases for J; bases not matched to a gene: 10. The full variable domain, its missing parts supplied by reference TRBV5-1 and TRBJ2-7, is KAGVTQTPRYLIKTRGQQVTLSCSPISGHRSVSWYQQTPGQGLQFLFEYFSETQRNKGNFPGRFSGRQFSNSRSEMNVSTLELGDSALYLCASSPGTVLSYEQYFGPGTRLTVT.

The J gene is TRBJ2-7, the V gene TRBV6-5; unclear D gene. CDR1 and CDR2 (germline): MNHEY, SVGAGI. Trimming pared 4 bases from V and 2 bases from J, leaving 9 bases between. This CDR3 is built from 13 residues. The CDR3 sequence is CASSSTLTYEQYF. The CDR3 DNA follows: TGTGCCAGCAGTTCTACTCTAACCTACGAGCAGTACTTC.

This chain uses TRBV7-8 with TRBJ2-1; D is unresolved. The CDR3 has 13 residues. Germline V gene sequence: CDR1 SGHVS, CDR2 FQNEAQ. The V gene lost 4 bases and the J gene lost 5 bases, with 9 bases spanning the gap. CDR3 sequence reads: CASSSLRDNEQFF. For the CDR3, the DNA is TGTGCCAGCAGCTCCCTTCGGGACAATGAGCAGTTCTTC.

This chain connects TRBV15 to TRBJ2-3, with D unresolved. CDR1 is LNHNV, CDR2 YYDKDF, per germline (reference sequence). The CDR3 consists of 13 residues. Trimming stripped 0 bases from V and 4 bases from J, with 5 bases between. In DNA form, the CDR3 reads TGTGCCACCAGCAGAGAACCAGCAGATACGCAGTATTTT. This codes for CATSREPADTQYF. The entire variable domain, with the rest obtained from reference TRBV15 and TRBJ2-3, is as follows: DAMVIQNPRYQVTQFGKPVTLSCSQTLNHNVMYWYQQKSSQAPKLLFHYYDKDFNNEADTPDNFQSRRPNTSFCFLDIRSPGLGDTAMYLCATSREPADTQYFGPGTRLTVL.

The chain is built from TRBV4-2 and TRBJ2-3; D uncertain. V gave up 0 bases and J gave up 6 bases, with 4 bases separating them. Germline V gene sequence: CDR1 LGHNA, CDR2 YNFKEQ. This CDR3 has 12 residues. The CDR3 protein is CASSQDSDTQYF. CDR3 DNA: TGTGCCAGCAGCCAAGATAGCGATACGCAGTATTTT.

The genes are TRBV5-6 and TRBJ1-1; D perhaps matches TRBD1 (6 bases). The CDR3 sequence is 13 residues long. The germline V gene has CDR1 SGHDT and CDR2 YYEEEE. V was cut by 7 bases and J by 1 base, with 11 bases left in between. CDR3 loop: CASGIGGNTEAFF. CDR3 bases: TGTGCCAGCGGGATAGGGGGGAACACTGAAGCTTTCTTT.

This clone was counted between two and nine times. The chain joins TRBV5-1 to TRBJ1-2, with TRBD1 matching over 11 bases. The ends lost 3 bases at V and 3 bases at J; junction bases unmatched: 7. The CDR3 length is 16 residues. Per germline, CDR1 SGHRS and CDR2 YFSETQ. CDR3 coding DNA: TGCGCCAGCAGCTCCCGGGGACAGGGGGAGTACTATGGCTACACCTTC. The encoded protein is CASSSRGQGEYYGYTF.

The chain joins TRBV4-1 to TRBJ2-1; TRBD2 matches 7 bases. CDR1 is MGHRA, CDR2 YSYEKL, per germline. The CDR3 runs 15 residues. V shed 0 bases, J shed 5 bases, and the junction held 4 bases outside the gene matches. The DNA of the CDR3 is TGCGCCAGCAGCCAAGAGACGCGGGAGCACAATGAGCAGTTCTTC. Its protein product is CASSQETREHNEQFF.

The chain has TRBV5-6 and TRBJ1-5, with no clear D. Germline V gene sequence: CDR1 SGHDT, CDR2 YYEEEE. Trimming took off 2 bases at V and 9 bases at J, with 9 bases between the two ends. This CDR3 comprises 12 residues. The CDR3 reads CASSFYGGPQHF. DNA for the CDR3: TGTGCCAGCAGCTTCTACGGAGGGCCCCAGCATTTT.

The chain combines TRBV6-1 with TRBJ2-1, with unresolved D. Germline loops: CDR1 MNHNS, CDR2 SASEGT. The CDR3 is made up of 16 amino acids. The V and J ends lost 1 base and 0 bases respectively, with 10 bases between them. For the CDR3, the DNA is TGTGCCAGCAGTGAAGGCTACCATAGCTCCTACAATGAGCAGTTCTTC. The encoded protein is CASSEGYHSSYNEQFF.

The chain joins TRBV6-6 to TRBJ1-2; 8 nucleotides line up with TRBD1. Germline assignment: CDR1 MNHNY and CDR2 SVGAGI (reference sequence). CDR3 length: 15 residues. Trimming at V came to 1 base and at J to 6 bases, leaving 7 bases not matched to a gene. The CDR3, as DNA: TGTGCCAGCAGTTACTACATCGGGACAGGCGATGGCTACACCTTC. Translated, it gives CASSYYIGTGDGYTF.

In DNA form, the CDR3 reads TGCGCCAGCAGCCAAGACAGGACAGTAGACGAGCAGTACTTC. This translates into CASSQDRTVDEQYF. The chain is built from TRBV4-3 and TRBJ2-7, with D possibly TRBD1 on 6 matching bases. This CDR3 spans 14 amino acids. Germline V lookup: CDR1 LGHNA, CDR2 YSLEER. Trimming cost V 0 bases and J 5 bases, with 11 bases left between them.

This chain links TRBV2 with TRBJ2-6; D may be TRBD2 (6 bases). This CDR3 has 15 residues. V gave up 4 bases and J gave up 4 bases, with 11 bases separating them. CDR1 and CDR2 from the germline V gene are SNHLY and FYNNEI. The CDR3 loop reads CASSVWGVGANVLTF. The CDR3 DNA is TGTGCCAGCAGTGTCTGGGGGGTCGGGGCCAACGTCCTGACTTTC.

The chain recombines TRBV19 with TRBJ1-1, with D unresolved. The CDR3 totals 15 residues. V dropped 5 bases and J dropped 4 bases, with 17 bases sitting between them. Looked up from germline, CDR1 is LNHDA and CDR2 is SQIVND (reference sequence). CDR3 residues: CASSYRAPAVTEAFF. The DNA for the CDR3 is TGTGCCAGTAGTTACCGCGCGCCGGCGGTCACTGAAGCTTTCTTT.

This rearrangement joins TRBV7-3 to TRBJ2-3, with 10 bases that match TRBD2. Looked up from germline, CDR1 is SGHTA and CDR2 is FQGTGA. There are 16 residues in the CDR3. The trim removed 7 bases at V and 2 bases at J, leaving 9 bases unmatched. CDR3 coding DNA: TGTGCCAGCATCCATCGAGCGGGAGGGGTCACAGATACGCAGTATTTT. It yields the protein CASIHRAGGVTDTQYF.

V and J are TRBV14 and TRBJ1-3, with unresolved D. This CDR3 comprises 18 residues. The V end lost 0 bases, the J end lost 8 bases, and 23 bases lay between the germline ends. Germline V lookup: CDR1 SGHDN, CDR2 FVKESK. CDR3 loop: CASSQDSITLAEEDTIYF. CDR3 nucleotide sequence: TGTGCCAGCAGCCAAGATTCGATAACACTGGCGGAGGAGGACACCATATATTTT. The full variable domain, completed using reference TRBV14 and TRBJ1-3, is EAGVTQFPSHSVIEKGQTVTLRCDPISGHDNLYWYRRVMGKEIKFLLHFVKESKQDESGMPNNRFLAERTGGTYSTLKVQPAELEDSGVYFCASSQDSITLAEEDTIYFGEGSWLTVV.

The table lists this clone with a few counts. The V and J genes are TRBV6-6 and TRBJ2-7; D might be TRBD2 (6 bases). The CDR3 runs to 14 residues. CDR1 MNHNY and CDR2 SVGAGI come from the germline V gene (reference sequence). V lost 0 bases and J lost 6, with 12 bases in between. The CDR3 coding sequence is TGTGCCAGCAGTTACTCACCTAGCGAGGGCGAGCAGTACTTC. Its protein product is CASSYSPSEGEQYF.

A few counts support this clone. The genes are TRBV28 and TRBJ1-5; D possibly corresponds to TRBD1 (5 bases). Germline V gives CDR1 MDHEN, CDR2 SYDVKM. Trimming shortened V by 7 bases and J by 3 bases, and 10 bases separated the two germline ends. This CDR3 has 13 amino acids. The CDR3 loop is CASIDSNNQPQHF. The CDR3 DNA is TGTGCCAGCATAGACAGTAACAATCAGCCCCAGCATTTT.

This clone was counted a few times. CDR3 bases: TGTGCCAGCAGTTACTCGATGACAGGGGAATACTATGGCTACACCTTC. It encodes CASSYSMTGEYYGYTF. This chain uses TRBV2 with TRBJ1-2; 8 bases align to TRBD1. Trimming removed 5 bases from V and 3 bases from J; junction bases left unmatched: 11. Germline CDR1 SNHLY, CDR2 FYNNEI. This CDR3 comprises 16 residues.

The CDR3 bases are TGCGCCAGCAGTCAAAAGTCCATCAGGCCCTATTCACCCCTCCACTTT. It specifies CASSQKSIRPYSPLHF. This chain connects TRBV23-1 to TRBJ1-6, with D uncertain. TRBV23-1 is annotated as an ORF whose role is uncertain. Trimming pared 2 bases from V and 8 bases from J, leaving 16 bases between. The CDR3 is 16 residues long.

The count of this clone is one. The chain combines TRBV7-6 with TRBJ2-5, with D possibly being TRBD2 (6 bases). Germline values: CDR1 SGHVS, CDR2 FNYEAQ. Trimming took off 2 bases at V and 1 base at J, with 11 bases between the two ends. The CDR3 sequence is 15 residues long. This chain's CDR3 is CASSLISRGQETQYF. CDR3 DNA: TGTGCCAGCAGCTTAATCTCGCGGGGCCAAGAGACCCAGTACTTC.